The 25 T cell receptor beta chains presented below share a single source sample, sequenced in a study of blood T cell repertoires in COVID-19. The data were produced by immunoSEQ multiplex PCR, yet TCRdb's version contains in-frame clones alone and is incomplete. The profile shows 110,000 to 150,000 clones, approximately 90% of them singletons. The sequencing input was peripheral blood. These receptors were obtained from a man between 60 and 75 years old with active or convalescent COVID-19.

The gene calls are TRBV7-6 and TRBJ2-1; TRBD2 aligns across 12 bases. CDR3 size: 19 residues. V shed 5 bases and J 4 bases; nucleotides not matched to a gene: 15. The V gene's germline CDR1 is SGHVS and CDR2 FNYEAQ. Here the CDR3 reads CASSPASPGLAGGYNEQFF. The DNA of the CDR3 is TGTGCCAGCAGCCCAGCGAGCCCGGGGCTAGCGGGGGGGTACAATGAGCAGTTCTTC.

V and J are TRBV7-9 and TRBJ1-2; tentatively, D is TRBD1 (6 bases). The CDR3 runs 18 residues. Trimming removed 5 bases from V and 4 bases from J, with 26 bases in between. Germline V gene sequence: CDR1 SEHNR, CDR2 FQNEAQ (reference sequence). CDR3 bases: TGTGCCAGCAGCCAACTATTATTAGGGGCAGGGGATGGCTATGGCTACACCTTC. The encoded protein is CASSQLLLGAGDGYGYTF.

The table lists this clone with a count of one. This chain links TRBV3-1 (or the pseudogene TRBV3-2) with TRBJ2-5; 10 nucleotides agree with TRBD2. The V gene's germline CDR1 is LGHDT and CDR2 YNNKEL (reference sequence). There are 20 residues in the CDR3. V lost 6 bases and J lost 3; bases outside the gene matches: 22. CDR3 coding DNA: TGTGCCAGCAGTCAACAAGGAGAGGGGCTCCTAGCGGGAGAAAAAGAGACCCAGTACTTC. Translated, it gives CASSQQGEGLLAGEKETQYF.

The chain combines TRBV6-2 or TRBV6-3 with TRBJ2-2, with D hard to call. Trimming took 4 bases from V and 4 from J, leaving 4 bases between them. In germline, CDR1 is MNHEY, CDR2 SVGEGT. This CDR3 is built from 12 residues. CDR3 DNA sequence: TGTGCCAGCAGTTGGAGCACCGGGGAGCTGTTTTTT. As protein: CASSWSTGELFF.

The table lists this clone with a count of one. The rearrangement uses TRBV5-6 and TRBJ1-1, with TRBD1 identical over 8 bases. Germline CDR1 is SGHDT and CDR2 is YYEEEE. V was pared by 1 base and J by 4 bases, with 9 bases of the junction left unmatched. There are 16 residues in the CDR3. CDR3 residues: CASSLLPGGVRTEAFF. In nucleotides, the CDR3 is TGTGCCAGCAGCTTGTTGCCAGGGGGCGTTCGCACTGAAGCTTTCTTT.

This chain links TRBV5-1 with TRBJ2-1; 7 bases line up with TRBD1. This CDR3 comprises 17 residues. Trimming took 1 base from V and 5 from J; bases not matched to a gene: 12. The germline gives CDR1 SGHRS, CDR2 YFSETQ. In DNA form, the CDR3 reads TGCGCCAGCAGCTTGAAATCCACAGGGGCCCTGGACAATGAGCAGTTCTTC. It yields the protein CASSLKSTGALDNEQFF.

The rearrangement uses TRBV3-1 (or the pseudogene TRBV3-2) and TRBJ1-2; no clear D. The V end lost 4 bases, the J end lost 0 bases, and 12 bases lay between the germline ends. This CDR3 is built from 15 residues. Germline values: CDR1 LGHDT, CDR2 YNNKEL (reference sequence). As DNA, the CDR3 is TGTGCCAGCAGCCCTTACAGAGAAGCTAACTATGGCTACACCTTC. Its translation is CASSPYREANYGYTF.

As DNA, the CDR3 is TGTGCCAGTAGTGTGGGGGCACGTTCCTACGAGCAGTACTTC. Translating it yields CASSVGARSYEQYF. The rearrangement joins TRBV19 to TRBJ2-7, with D tentatively TRBD1 (6 bases). CDR1 is LNHDA, CDR2 SQIVND, per germline (reference sequence). Trimming left V 5 bases short and J 1 base short, with 12 bases between. The CDR3 length is 14 residues. The full variable domain, with the rest looked up from reference TRBV19 and TRBJ2-7, is DGGITQSPKYLFRKEGQNVTLSCEQNLNHDAMYWYRQDPGQGLRLIYYSQIVNDFQKGDIAEGYSVSREKKESFPLTVTSAQKNPTAFYLCASSVGARSYEQYFGPGTRLTVT.

The V and J genes are TRBV19 and TRBJ2-3, with D maybe TRBD2 (6 bases). Between the trimmed V and J ends, which lost 7 bases and 8 bases, there was a span of 13 bases. This CDR3 has 12 amino acids. The germline gives CDR1 LNHDA, CDR2 SQIVND (reference sequence). The DNA of the CDR3 is TGTGCCAGTACTCCGCCCGGGGGTACGCAGTATTTT. It specifies CASTPPGGTQYF.

The V and J genes are TRBV2 and TRBJ1-5; no clear D gene. The CDR3 contains 15 residues. V was cut by 5 bases and J by 5 bases, with 16 bases left in between. Germline CDR1 SNHLY, CDR2 FYNNEI. This CDR3 reads CASSPRGVRDQPQHF. For the CDR3, the DNA is TGTGCCAGCAGTCCCCGGGGAGTTAGAGATCAGCCCCAGCATTTT.

The CDR3 coding sequence is TGTGCCAGCAGGGGGATCGTAGGACTAGCTGACACAGATACGCAGTATTTT. Translation gives CASRGIVGLADTDTQYF. This chain joins TRBV28 and TRBJ2-3; 8 positions match TRBD2. Germline loops: CDR1 MDHEN, CDR2 SYDVKM. Germline trimming cut 6 bases from V and 2 bases from J; bases unmatched to any gene: 13. The CDR3 has 17 amino acids.

CDR3: CAWSMTGGKSPLHF. The CDR3 bases are TGTGCCTGGAGTATGACAGGGGGCAAATCACCCCTCCACTTT. J is TRBJ1-6 and V is TRBV30, with 10 bases aligning to TRBD1. The CDR3 sequence is 14 residues long. Germline CDR1 GTSNPN, CDR2 SVGIG (reference sequence). J was trimmed by 10 bases and V by 2 bases; bases with no gene match: 5.

The CDR3 nucleotides read TGTGCCAGCAGCTTGGGGAGGTGGGAGACCCAGTACTTC. Protein: CASSLGRWETQYF. The genes are TRBV5-5 and TRBJ2-5; D perhaps matches TRBD2 (5 bases). V gave up 0 bases and J gave up 5 bases, with 8 bases separating them. This CDR3 is built from 13 residues. Germline V gene sequence: CDR1 SGHKS, CDR2 YYEKEE (reference sequence).

V and J are TRBV9 and TRBJ2-7; 7 bases are shared with TRBD1. V lost 4 bases, J lost 5 bases, and 6 bases stayed unmatched. The germline gives CDR1 SGDLS, CDR2 YYNGEE. This CDR3 is built from 13 residues. Written as DNA, the CDR3 is TGTGCCAGCAGCTCATTTCAGGGGGACGAGCAGTACTTC. The encoded protein is CASSSFQGDEQYF.

The V and J genes are TRBV9 and TRBJ2-7, with 7 bases that match TRBD1. In germline, CDR1 is SGDLS, CDR2 YYNGEE. The trim removed 3 bases at V and 6 bases at J, leaving 6 bases unmatched. This CDR3 region has 13 residues. The DNA of the CDR3 is TGTGCCAGCAGCGCCAACAGGGGCGGCGAGCAGTACTTC. This codes for CASSANRGGEQYF.

The chain recombines TRBV13 with TRBJ1-5, with D perhaps matching TRBD1 (6 bases). From germline, CDR1 is PRHDT and CDR2 FYEKMQ (reference sequence). V was trimmed by 0 bases and J by 4 bases, leaving 16 bases between them. The length of the CDR3 is 17 residues. The DNA for the CDR3 is TGTGCCAGCAGCTTAGGAGGCAGGGGTAGAGGGAATCAGCCCCAGCATTTT. This sequence encodes CASSLGGRGRGNQPQHF.

The rearrangement joins TRBV9 to TRBJ1-4; no definite D call. The CDR3 extends over 13 amino acids. Germline-derived CDR1 and CDR2 are SGDLS and YYNGEE. V lost 7 bases, J lost 5 bases, and 12 bases lay in between. The CDR3 loop is CASLGQENEKLFF. CDR3 DNA: TGTGCCAGCCTCGGCCAGGAAAATGAAAAACTGTTTTTT.

In its sample, this clone was seen once. The chain has TRBV18 and TRBJ2-3; 10 bases match TRBD2. Trimming cost V 3 bases and J 5 bases; bases outside gene matches: 8. CDR3 size: 16 residues. From germline, CDR1 is KGHSH and CDR2 LQKENI. The CDR3 loop reads CASSPLSGGALDTQYF. Here the CDR3 DNA reads TGTGCCAGCTCACCTTTAAGCGGGGGGGCCTTAGATACGCAGTATTTT.

The J gene is TRBJ2-4, the V gene TRBV7-8; 8 positions agree with TRBD2. There are 17 residues in the CDR3. Germline V lookup: CDR1 SGHVS, CDR2 FQNEAQ. Trimming cost V 2 bases and J 4 bases; bases outside gene matches: 10. The chain's CDR3 is CASSLSVAGTQKNIQYF. The CDR3 DNA follows: TGTGCCAGCAGCTTATCGGTAGCGGGAACACAAAAAAACATTCAGTACTTC.

The V and J genes are TRBV4-3 and TRBJ2-7; the match to TRBD2 covers 9 bases. Germline V gene lookup returns CDR1 LGHNA and CDR2 YSLEER. The trim removed 6 bases at V and 7 bases at J, leaving 10 bases unmatched. This CDR3 is built from 14 residues. This CDR3 is CASRRVAGVGEQYF. The CDR3, as DNA: TGCGCCAGCAGAAGGGTAGCGGGGGTTGGGGAGCAGTACTTC.

The chain uses TRBV25-1 and TRBJ2-2; 9 bases are a match to TRBD1. Germline trimming cut 3 bases from V and 0 bases from J; bases unmatched to any gene: 8. From germline, CDR1 is MGHDK and CDR2 SYGVNS. This CDR3 spans 18 amino acids. The CDR3 here is CASSESWGQGPNTGELFF. The DNA for the CDR3 is TGTGCCAGCAGTGAGAGTTGGGGACAGGGACCGAACACCGGGGAGCTGTTTTTT. The full variable domain, with the rest looked up from reference TRBV25-1 and TRBJ2-2, is EADIYQTPRYLVIGTGKKITLECSQTMGHDKMYWYQQDPGMELHLIHYSYGVNSTEKGDLSSESTVSRIRTEHFPLTLESARPSHTSQYLCASSESWGQGPNTGELFFGEGSRLTVL.

The gene calls are TRBV5-5 and TRBJ1-6; D possibly corresponds to TRBD1 (6 bases). V was trimmed by 4 bases and J by 12 bases, leaving 17 bases between them. There are 14 residues in the CDR3. Germline V lookup: CDR1 SGHKS, CDR2 YYEKEE (reference sequence). For the CDR3, the DNA is TGTGCCAGCAGCAGACAGGTGGTGGAACTACCCCTCCACTTT. Amino acids: CASSRQVVELPLHF.

The count of this clone is one. The V call is TRBV29-1, the J call TRBJ2-3, with 7 bases matching TRBD2. V trimming: 2 bases; J trimming: 1 base; junction bases outside the gene matches: 12. Germline CDR1 reads SQVTM; CDR2 reads ANQGSEA. CDR3 length: 17 residues. The CDR3 region has the DNA TGCAGCGTTGAACCACCGACCGGGCTAGCGGGCACAGATACGCAGTATTTT. Amino acids: CSVEPPTGLAGTDTQYF.

This clone was seen only once. The V gene is TRBV28, the J gene TRBJ2-1; 9 bases are shared with TRBD2. In germline, CDR1 is MDHEN, CDR2 SYDVKM. The CDR3 totals 16 residues. With 7 bases clipped from V and 4 bases from J, the junction kept 11 bases outside the gene matches. The CDR3 DNA reads as TGTGCCAGCAAAAAAGCGGGGGGCCCTAGGTACAATGAGCAGTTCTTC. It yields the protein CASKKAGGPRYNEQFF.

The gene calls are TRBV27 and TRBJ1-2; TRBD1 matches at 10 bases. Germline trimming cut 7 bases from V and 10 bases from J; bases unmatched to any gene: 6. The CDR3 has 12 residues. The V gene's germline CDR1 is MNHEY and CDR2 SMNVEV (reference sequence). CDR3 sequence reads: CASKDRGLDYTF. The CDR3 nucleotides read TGTGCCAGCAAAGACAGGGGGCTAGACTACACCTTC.